A selection of T cell receptor beta chains follows, all from one sample in a study of T cell responses to AZD1222 COVID-19 vaccine. Sequencing was performed with immunoSEQ multiplex PCR; in TCRdb, only in-frame clones are kept and a portion is missing. The sample contains 70,000 to 90,000 clones, about 72% of which appear only once. Sequences were derived from peripheral blood, sampled on day 0 of AZD1222 vaccination. These receptors came from an adult in good health. Each CDR3 is given with its conserved first and last residue. The order of the fields is CDR3 length, clone size, V gene, D gene, J gene, CDR3 DNA, CDR3 protein. D genes are given only for firm matches. For some rows the clone size is stated as once, few or many, or as a class when expanded; others skip it.

14,.,TRBV2,.,TRBJ2-1,TGTGCCAGCAGCACCGACGGAAGGCTCAATGAGCAGTTCTTC,CASSTDGRLNEQFF
13,few,TRBV4-3,.,TRBJ2-1,TGCGCCAGCAGCCAAGATTGGGAAGGTGAGCAGTTCTTC,CASSQDWEGEQFF
16,few,TRBV4-1,TRBD2,TRBJ2-5,TGCGCCAGCAGCCAAGGCGCCGGGAGGGAGGGAGAGACCCAGTACTTC,CASSQGAGREGETQYF
12,.,TRBV6-5,.,TRBJ1-2,TGTGCCAGCAGCCCCCGCGGGAGTGGCTACACCTTC,CASSPRGSGYTF
16,.,TRBV5-8,TRBD1,TRBJ1-1,TGTGCCAGCAGCTCCGGACAGGGAGGAGGGAACACTGAAGCTTTCTTT,CASSSGQGGGNTEAFF
14,.,TRBV5-6,.,TRBJ1-1,TGTGCCAGCAGCTGGGGCGGGCCTTCGAGGGGAGCTTTCTTT,CASSWGGPSRGAFF
13,few,TRBV4-3,.,TRBJ1-5,TGCGCCAGCAGCCAAGACAGGATTCAGCCCCAGCATTTT,CASSQDRIQPQHF
12,.,TRBV5-1,.,TRBJ1-2,TGCGCCAGCAGCTTGGTTCAGGATGGCTACACCTTC,CASSLVQDGYTF
14,.,TRBV19,TRBD1,TRBJ2-5,TGTGCCAGTAGTATTAACAGGGGCAAAGAGACCCAGTACTTC,CASSINRGKETQYF
15,few,TRBV5-4,TRBD1,TRBJ2-1,TGTGCCAGCAGCCAAGACAGGGGGCCCTACAATGAGCAGTTCTTC,CASSQDRGPYNEQFF
14,once,TRBV20-1,.,TRBJ2-5,TGCAGTGCTAGTGGAGGAGGGGGGAGAGAGACCCAGTACTTC,CSASGGGGRETQYF
15,.,TRBV6-5,.,TRBJ1-1,TGTGCCAGCAGACGACGTCGGGTCTGGAACACTGAAGCTTTCTTT,CASRRRRVWNTEAFF
13,.,TRBV3-1/TRBV3-2,TRBD1,TRBJ1-1,TGTGCCAGCAGTCCCAGGGGGCACACTGAAGCTTTCTTT,CASSPRGHTEAFF
12,.,TRBV28,.,TRBJ2-3,TGTGCCAGCAGTTTACTCACAGATACGCAGTATTTT,CASSLLTDTQYF
17,.,TRBV5-1,.,TRBJ2-6,TGCGCCAGCAGCTTGACCACGACAGGATCTGGGGCCAACGTCCTGACTTTC,CASSLTTTGSGANVLTF
17,.,TRBV7-8,TRBD2,TRBJ2-1,TGTGCCAGCAGCTTAGTTAAGACTAGCGGGCGTTACAATGAGCAGTTCTTC,CASSLVKTSGRYNEQFF
14,once,TRBV4-2,.,TRBJ2-1,TGTGCCAGCAGCCAAGATTCACGGGTCTCTGAGCAGTTCTTC,CASSQDSRVSEQFF
13,.,TRBV30,.,TRBJ2-7,TGTGCCTGGAGTGACACTGTGAGCCGGGGTCTGTACTTC,CAWSDTVSRGLYF
15,.,TRBV14,TRBD2,TRBJ2-7,TGTGCCAGCAGCCCTCCGGGACTAGCAGGATACGAGCAGTACTTC,CASSPPGLAGYEQYF
10,.,TRBV3-1/TRBV3-2,.,TRBJ2-5,TGTGCCAGCAGCCAAGTGCCCCAGTACTTC,CASSQVPQYF
15,.,TRBV11-3,.,TRBJ2-2,TGTGCCAGCAGCCCGCAGTCGTCCGGGGCCGGGGAGCTGTTTTTT,CASSPQSSGAGELFF
14,.,TRBV6-5,.,TRBJ1-2,TGTGCCATCACACCGTATGACCGAAACTATGGCTACACCTTC,CAITPYDRNYGYTF
18,.,TRBV10-3,TRBD2,TRBJ2-1,TGTGCCATCAGCCCGGGACTAGCGGTCTCCAGCTCCTACAATGAGCAGTTCTTC,CAISPGLAVSSSYNEQFF
12,.,TRBV15,.,TRBJ2-7,TGTGCCACCAGCAGAGATCCCGGCGAGCAGTACTTC,CATSRDPGEQYF
16,.,TRBV5-4,.,TRBJ2-2,TGTGCCAGCAGCTTCAACCGGGGCACGAACACCGGGGAGCTGTTTTTT,CASSFNRGTNTGELFF
16,.,TRBV5-1,.,TRBJ1-4,TGCGCCAGCAGCTTTCGTTGGATAGGGTCTAATGAAAAACTGTTTTTT,CASSFRWIGSNEKLFF
13,few,TRBV9,.,TRBJ1-1,TGTGCCAGCAGCCAATACATGGGGACTGAAGCTTTCTTT,CASSQYMGTEAFF
15,few,TRBV28,TRBD1,TRBJ2-2,TGTGCCAGCAGTCGGGGCCAGGGGGCCTCCGGGGAGCTGTTTTTT,CASSRGQGASGELFF
14,.,TRBV5-8,.,TRBJ1-6,TGTGCCAGCAGCCCTGGCCGGGATCGCTCACCCCTCCACTTT,CASSPGRDRSPLHF
15,.,TRBV28,.,TRBJ2-7,TGTGCCAGCAGTTCAGGGTCAATTAGCCCCTACGAGCAGTACTTC,CASSSGSISPYEQYF
14,.,TRBV11-3,.,TRBJ2-1,TGTGCCAGCAGCTTAGACCTATATAACAATGAGCAGTTCTTC,CASSLDLYNNEQFF
16,.,TRBV18,TRBD1,TRBJ1-3,TGTGCCAGCTCACCGGTTGACAGGGGGGCTGGAAACACCATATATTTT,CASSPVDRGAGNTIYF